This T cell receptor (beta chain) originates from a study of shared clonotypes between healthy human individuals. A CD45RA-negative memory subset and a CD45RA+ naive subset were separated from the CD4+ cells. Notes on the study in general: What naive subsets generally showed was a larger estimated richness than memory subsets showed.

In the case of this clone: The antigen is undetermined.

The sorted-subset replicate PCRs were given about 200 ng DNA, which is around 29,000 T cell genomes. Method: immunoSEQ multiplex PCR; TCRdb's copy keeps in-frame clones and lacks some. This table has over a million clones, 96% appearing once. V gave up 0 bases and J gave up 6 bases, with 9 bases separating them. CDR3 length: 13 residues. Per germline, CDR1 SNHLY and CDR2 FYNNEI. The clonotype was recovered from a man aged 25-45 years in good health. Source material: naive CD4+ T cells sorted from blood. Subset here: CD45RA+ positively selected. The chain has TRBV2 and TRBJ2-7, with D unclear. This CDR3 is CASSEALRTEQYF. The CDR3 coding sequence is TGTGCCAGCAGTGAAGCGCTTCGGACCGAGCAGTACTTC.